This entry lists 27 T cell receptor beta chains sequenced from one sample in a study of cytotoxic CD8 clonotypes in ibrutinib-treated CLL. Assay: immunoSEQ multiplex PCR; the TCRdb copy retains only in-frame clones and omits some. The table includes under 200,000 clones, more than 75% detected once. Sample: PBMCs, taken after 12 months of ibrutinib treatment. The source of these receptors is a human donor with chronic lymphocytic leukemia.

The chain recombines TRBV6-1 with TRBJ2-2, with D maybe TRBD1 (5 bases). Germline loops: CDR1 MNHNS, CDR2 SASEGT. The CDR3 is 11 residues long. The germline V and J ends were trimmed by 6 bases and 6 bases, with 5 bases remaining between them. The CDR3 DNA reads TGTGCCAGCAGCAGGGCCGGGGAGCTGTTTTTT. Protein product: CASSRAGELFF.

The chain is built from TRBV6-5 and TRBJ2-7; TRBD2 matches at 9 bases. Germline V CDR1 and CDR2: MNHEY, SVGAGI. The junction had 3 bases not matched to a gene; V was cut back by 0 bases and J by 6 bases. CDR3 length equals 14 residues. This chain's CDR3 is CASSYSGLAGEQYF. CDR3 bases: TGTGCCAGCAGTTACTCGGGACTAGCTGGCGAGCAGTACTTC.

CDR3 bases: TGTGCCGTACCCGGGAGACCTCGACCGGGCAGCACAGATACGCAGTATTTT. Its protein product is CAVPGRPRPGSTDTQYF. The chain couples TRBV18 to TRBJ2-3; TRBD2 might be the D (6 bases). Germline loops: CDR1 KGHSH, CDR2 LQKENI. V lost 11 bases and J lost 0, with 24 bases in between. The length of the CDR3 is 17 residues. Filled out from reference TRBV18 and TRBJ2-3, the complete variable domain reads NAGVMQNPRHLVRRRGQEARLRCSPMKGHSHVYWYRQLPEEGLKFMVYLQKENIIDESGMPKERFSAEFPKEGPSILRIQQVVRGDSAAYFCAVPGRPRPGSTDTQYFGPGTRLTVL.

This chain uses TRBV28 with TRBJ2-7, with D possibly called TRBD1 or TRBD2 (5 bases each). V gave up 2 bases and J gave up 0 bases, with 20 bases separating them. Per germline, CDR1 MDHEN and CDR2 SYDVKM. There are 18 residues in the CDR3. CDR3 sequence reads: CASSLRRSRGLSSYEQYF. CDR3 sequence (DNA): TGTGCCAGCAGTTTACGGCGGTCCCGGGGCCTGAGCTCCTACGAGCAGTACTTC.

V is TRBV7-9 and J is TRBJ2-2; D not resolved. This CDR3 has 14 residues. The germline V and J ends were trimmed by 0 bases and 3 bases, with 5 bases remaining between them. Germline assignment: CDR1 SEHNR and CDR2 FQNEAQ (reference sequence). The CDR3 DNA is TGTGCCAGCAGCTTAGCGGCCTACACCGGGGAGCTGTTTTTT. Protein sequence: CASSLAAYTGELFF.

This clone has just a few counts. The genes are TRBV19 and TRBJ2-3; D may be TRBD2 (6 bases). V gave up 5 bases and J gave up 7 bases, with 22 bases separating them. The CDR3 runs to 16 residues. Germline CDR1 LNHDA, CDR2 SQIVND (reference sequence). CDR3 in DNA: TGTGCCAGTAGTCCCTCTACTAGAAGGGGCGGGAATACGCAGTATTTT. The encoded protein is CASSPSTRRGGNTQYF.

The sample holds a few counts of this clone. V gene TRBV7-2 combines with J gene TRBJ1-3; the D is unclear. With 7 bases removed from V and 0 bases from J, the gap between germline ends came to 16 bases. Germline V gene lookup returns CDR1 SGHTA and CDR2 FQGNSA. The CDR3 is made up of 16 amino acids. In nucleotides, the CDR3 is TGTGCCAGCACCTCGGGCCAGGCACGCTCTGGAAACACCATATATTTT. Encoded protein: CASTSGQARSGNTIYF.

CDR3 bases: TGTGCCAGCAGCCAAGCCTGGGAGACCCAGTACTTC. It translates to CASSQAWETQYF. The J gene is TRBJ2-5, the V gene TRBV14, with D unresolved. The germline CDR1 and CDR2 sequences are SGHDN and FVKESK. This CDR3 spans 12 amino acids. Trimming shortened V by 1 base and J by 5 bases, and 5 bases separated the two germline ends.

The chain uses TRBV7-2 and TRBJ2-3; D uncertain. The CDR3 has 13 amino acids. Germline V gene data show CDR1 as SGHTA and CDR2 as FQGNSA. V lost 2 bases to trimming and J lost 4 bases, with 7 bases between them. This CDR3 is CASSLIVADTQYF. The CDR3 nucleotides are TGTGCCAGCAGCTTAATTGTGGCAGATACGCAGTATTTT.

The CDR3 DNA reads as TGTGCCAGCACCACGGGGGGGCGGACTGAAGCTTTCTTT. This translates into CASTTGGRTEAFF. The gene calls are TRBV6-6 and TRBJ1-1, with D possibly TRBD1 on 6 matching bases. Germline lookup yields CDR1 MNHNY and CDR2 SVGAGI (reference sequence). This CDR3 has 13 residues. V was shortened by 7 bases and J by 5 bases, with 14 bases between the two germline ends.

This rearrangement joins TRBV11-3 to TRBJ2-7; TRBD1 is a possible D gene (5 bases). Germline assignment: CDR1 SGHNT and CDR2 YENEEA. This CDR3 region has 20 residues. Trimming took off 6 bases at V and 3 bases at J, with 33 bases between the two ends. The CDR3 region is CASRLTLFGRTPHDFYEQYF. The CDR3 bases are TGTGCCAGCAGGCTTACCCTATTTGGACGGACACCACACGATTTCTACGAGCAGTACTTC.

This clone was counted once. V gene TRBV5-1 combines with J gene TRBJ1-1; TRBD1 agrees at 8 bases. There are 14 residues in the CDR3. Germline loops: CDR1 SGHRS, CDR2 YFSETQ. The ends lost 4 bases at V and 6 bases at J; junction bases unmatched: 8. CDR3 sequence reads: CASSLRTGWPEAFF. In DNA, the CDR3 is TGCGCCAGCAGCCTCCGGACAGGGTGGCCTGAAGCTTTCTTT. Full variable domain (outside the CDR3, taken from reference TRBV5-1 and TRBJ1-1): KAGVTQTPRYLIKTRGQQVTLSCSPISGHRSVSWYQQTPGQGLQFLFEYFSETQRNKGNFPGRFSGRQFSNSRSEMNVSTLELGDSALYLCASSLRTGWPEAFFGQGTRLTVV.

This sequence joins TRBV27 and TRBJ2-7; TRBD2 agrees at 8 bases. Germline V CDR1 and CDR2: MNHEY, SMNVEV (reference sequence). After removal of 4 bases from V and 1 base from J, the junction contained 9 bases not matched to a gene. The CDR3 has 16 residues. The CDR3 protein is CASSSDSGVMSYEQYF. The CDR3 bases are TGTGCCAGCAGTTCCGATAGCGGGGTAATGTCCTACGAGCAGTACTTC.

The rearrangement uses TRBV27 and TRBJ2-5; 11 bases are a match to TRBD2. The germline V gene encodes CDR1 MNHEY and CDR2 SMNVEV (reference sequence). With 5 bases clipped from V and 11 bases from J, the junction kept 13 bases outside the gene matches. This CDR3 is built from 15 residues. Written as DNA, the CDR3 is TGTGCCAGCAGTACACGACTAGCGGGGTCCTTAGAGCAGTACTTC. Encoded protein: CASSTRLAGSLEQYF.

The V gene is TRBV15, the J gene TRBJ2-2, with D possibly TRBD2 on 5 matching bases. V gave up 4 bases and J gave up 4 bases, with 16 bases separating them. Germline CDR1 and CDR2: LNHNV and YYDKDF (reference sequence). The CDR3 loop spans 16 amino acids. In nucleotides, the CDR3 is TGTGCCACCAGCATGACCGAGGGCGGATTCACCGGGGAGCTGTTTTTT. Its protein product is CATSMTEGGFTGELFF.

This sequence joins TRBV7-6 and TRBJ1-2; no clear D gene. Trimming took off 8 bases at V and 3 bases at J, with 13 bases between the two ends. Germline V lookup: CDR1 SGHVS, CDR2 FNYEAQ. The CDR3 has 13 amino acids. CDR3: CASAQPEDYGYTF. CDR3 DNA: TGTGCCAGCGCCCAGCCGGAGGACTATGGCTACACCTTC.

This clone was seen a few times. The chain is built from TRBV6-1 and TRBJ1-1; D call uncertain. The V gene lost 6 bases and the J gene lost 5 bases, with 16 bases spanning the gap. There are 14 residues in the CDR3. The germline V gene has CDR1 MNHNS and CDR2 SASEGT. The CDR3 spells CASSTTLGGTEAFF. The CDR3, as DNA: TGTGCCAGCAGCACTACCCTAGGAGGTACTGAAGCTTTCTTT.

This clone was recorded a few times. V and J are TRBV4-3 and TRBJ1-2; D not resolved. V lost 0 bases, J lost 6 bases, and 14 bases lay in between. This CDR3 has 15 amino acids. The germline gives CDR1 LGHNA, CDR2 YSLEER. The CDR3 loop reads CASSQEDGRRDGYTF. The DNA for the CDR3 is TGCGCCAGCAGCCAAGAGGACGGACGGAGAGATGGCTACACCTTC.

The V gene is TRBV19, the J gene TRBJ1-2, with D maybe TRBD1 (5 bases). CDR1 LNHDA and CDR2 SQIVND come from the germline V gene (reference sequence). The CDR3 sequence is 13 residues long. The V and J ends lost 4 bases and 4 bases respectively, with 10 bases between them. CDR3 coding DNA: TGTGCCAGTAGTAATGGGGGACTCTATGGCTACACCTTC. Its translation is CASSNGGLYGYTF.

The gene calls are TRBV11-3 and TRBJ2-1; D perhaps matches TRBD2 (5 bases). Trimming removed 5 bases at V and 8 bases at J, with 7 bases between. CDR1 SGHNT and CDR2 YENEEA come from the germline V gene. This CDR3 comprises 11 residues. The CDR3 protein is CASSRADEQFF. The CDR3 nucleotides are TGTGCCAGCAGCCGAGCGGATGAGCAGTTCTTC.

The chain is built from TRBV27 and TRBJ2-7, with TRBD2 identical over 10 bases. The CDR3 has 18 amino acids. The germline CDR1 and CDR2 sequences are MNHEY and SMNVEV (reference sequence). Trimming cost V 3 bases and J 3 bases; bases outside gene matches: 14. The CDR3 sequence: CASSFRVGLASLYYEQYF. The CDR3 DNA is TGTGCCAGCAGTTTCAGGGTGGGACTAGCGAGCCTATACTACGAGCAGTACTTC.

This chain connects TRBV28 to TRBJ1-5, with unresolved D. Germline-derived CDR1 and CDR2 are MDHEN and SYDVKM. The V end was cut by 1 base, the J end by 1 base, with 8 bases between. The CDR3 is 15 residues long. CDR3 in DNA: TGTGCCAGCAGTTTATTCAAGTGGAGCAATCAGCCCCAGCATTTT. Its protein is CASSLFKWSNQPQHF.

The chain carries TRBV28 and TRBJ1-1; D is possibly TRBD1 (6 bases). The ends were cut back, 3 bases at V and 2 bases at J, with 13 bases in the middle. Germline assignment: CDR1 MDHEN and CDR2 SYDVKM. The CDR3 consists of 15 residues. In DNA, the CDR3 is TGTGCCAGCAGTTTCCCCCAGGGGAAAAACACTGAAGCTTTCTTT. Its translation: CASSFPQGKNTEAFF.

This clone has a single count. The V call is TRBV7-9, the J call TRBJ2-1; D assignment may be TRBD1 or TRBD2 (5 bases each). The germline V gene has CDR1 SEHNR and CDR2 FQNEAQ (reference sequence). The CDR3 consists of 17 residues. Trimming stripped 2 bases from V and 3 bases from J, with 17 bases between. CDR3: CASSLSPGPSRYNEQFF. Written as DNA, the CDR3 is TGTGCCAGCAGCTTATCCCCGGGACCCTCGCGCTACAATGAGCAGTTCTTC.

The genes are TRBV29-1 and TRBJ2-7; D gene uncertain. Trimming removed 2 bases from V and 4 bases from J, with 9 bases in between. Germline lookup yields CDR1 SQVTM and CDR2 ANQGSEA. There are 12 residues in the CDR3. CDR3 sequence: CSVEIYGYEQYF. The CDR3 nucleotides are TGCAGCGTTGAAATATACGGTTACGAGCAGTACTTC.

The V gene is TRBV7-9, the J gene TRBJ2-5; TRBD2 matches 8 bases. V gave up 6 bases and J gave up 5 bases; unmatched junction bases: 17. From germline, CDR1 is SEHNR and CDR2 FQNEAQ (reference sequence). The CDR3 runs to 17 residues. CDR3 nucleotide sequence: TGTGCCAGCAGATCGAACGACCACGGGGGGGCCGCGGAGACCCAGTACTTC. This gives the protein CASRSNDHGGAAETQYF.

V gene TRBV10-1 combines with J gene TRBJ2-4; weak D call: TRBD2 (6 bases). The CDR3 is 12 amino acids. Germline-derived CDR1 and CDR2 are WNHNN and SYGVQD (reference sequence). V lost 10 bases to trimming and J lost 1 base, with 8 bases between them. CDR3 bases: TGCGCCATAAGCGGGGCCAAAAACATTCAGTACTTC. Translating gives CAISGAKNIQYF.